This TCR beta chain came from a study of blood T cell repertoires in COVID-19. Germline V gene lookup returns CDR1 MNHEY and CDR2 SVGAGI. V lost 6 bases to trimming and J lost 6 bases; unmatched junction nucleotides: 7. This CDR3 comprises 14 residues. In the original analysis: The assay estimated nucleated cells by amplifying reference gene primers. Clones were sequenced by immunoSEQ multiplex PCR, and TCRdb holds only the in-frame ones, with some missing. The V and J calls and clone size come from that table; D and trimming were worked out from the DNA. The data contain about 480,000 clones, around 89% of them singletons.

The sample consisted of PBMCs or T cells enriched from blood (not recorded which). The receptor was isolated from a woman aged 35 to 49 who had recovered from COVID-19. V gene TRBV6-5 combines with J gene TRBJ1-4; 7 bases agree with TRBD1. CDR3 DNA: TGTGCCAGCAGCCACAGGGGCGGTGATGAAAAACTGTTTTTT. This codes for CASSHRGGDEKLFF.